The clone carrying this TCR beta chain was detected only once. This entry belongs to a study of blood T cell repertoires in COVID-19. The table came from immunoSEQ multiplex PCR; TCRdb's copy has only in-frame clones and leaves some out. This table has 200,000 to 250,000 clones, over 75% appearing once. Source material: PBMCs or T cells enriched from blood (not recorded which). This clonotype originated in a woman between 35 and 50 years old with acute COVID-19.

This CDR3 is CSVKGTATGPTGELFF. CDR3 coding DNA: TGCAGCGTTAAAGGGACAGCTACGGGCCCAACCGGGGAGCTGTTTTTT. The rearrangement uses TRBV29-1 and TRBJ2-2; 7 nucleotides line up with TRBD1. CDR1 and CDR2 (germline): SQVTM, ANQGSEA. With 5 bases clipped from V and 5 bases from J, the junction kept 14 bases outside the gene matches. The CDR3 sequence is 16 residues long.